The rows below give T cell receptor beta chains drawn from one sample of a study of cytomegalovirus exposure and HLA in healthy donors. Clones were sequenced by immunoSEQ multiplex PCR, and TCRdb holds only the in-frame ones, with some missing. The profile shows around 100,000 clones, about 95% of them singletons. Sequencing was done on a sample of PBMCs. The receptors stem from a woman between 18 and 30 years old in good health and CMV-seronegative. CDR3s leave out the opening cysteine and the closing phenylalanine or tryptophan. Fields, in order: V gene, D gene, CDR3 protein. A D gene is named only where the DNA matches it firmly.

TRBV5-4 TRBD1 ASSPRQGSEQY
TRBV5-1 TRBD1 ASLRDSQETQY
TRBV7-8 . ASSPRTPSNQPQH
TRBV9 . ASSQHWAPGELF
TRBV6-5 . ASSPVFGNTIY
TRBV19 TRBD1 ASTTGQGMFNYGYT
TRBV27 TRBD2 ASSPNWPAGGRDTQY
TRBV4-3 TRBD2 ASRPGGADGELF
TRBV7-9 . AGRHGDEQY
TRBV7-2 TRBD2 ASSSRTSGGLGDTQY
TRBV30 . AWNEGYGTQNGYT
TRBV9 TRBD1 ASSFQTGVGSRQGYT
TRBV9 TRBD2 ASSPLAAIAGYQRTDTQY
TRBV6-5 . ASSSRYNEQF
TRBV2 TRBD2 ASSSGTSSYEQY
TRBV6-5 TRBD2 ASSSLGAGAYEQY
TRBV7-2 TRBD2 ASSFFLLLAGLTDTQY
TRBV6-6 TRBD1 ASSFKGTAGYT
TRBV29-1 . SIRDSPTDTQY
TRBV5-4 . ASSLRDEQY
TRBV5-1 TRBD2 ASSFLAGPNTGELF
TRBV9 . ASSVAPQDAAYEQY
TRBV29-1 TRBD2 SVEPLAYQETQY
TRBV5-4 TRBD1 ASSSLTTGSNSPLH
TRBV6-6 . ASSYTQGNTIY
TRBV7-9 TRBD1 ASSFPRGQGGEKLF
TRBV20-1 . SARDQDTQY
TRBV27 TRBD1 ASSSRDRNTEAF
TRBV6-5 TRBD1 ASSYNEGANTEAF
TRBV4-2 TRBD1 ASSRETGSMNTEAF
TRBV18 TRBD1 ASSEGQPGRSDTQY
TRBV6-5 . ASSYSSPQRGEAF
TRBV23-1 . ASSQPLKQTLWCNQPQH
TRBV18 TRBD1 ASSATGGLNTEAF
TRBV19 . ASSLGGYNEQF
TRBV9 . ASSGKFGEYTDTQY
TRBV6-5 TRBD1 ASSYRTGEETQY
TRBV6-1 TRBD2 ASRVLAASETQY
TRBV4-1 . ASSQGGQSQETQY
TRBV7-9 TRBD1 ASSYRGESGNTIY
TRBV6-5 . ASSYSIGNNEQF
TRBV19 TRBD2 ASSIRSGTSTDTQY
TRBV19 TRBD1 ASIGARTGGSYEQY
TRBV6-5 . ASSYSPESSTDTQY
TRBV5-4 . ASSPPDGAEYNEQF
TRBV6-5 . ASSYGAGGTDTQY
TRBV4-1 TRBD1 ASSQDWGTESYEQY
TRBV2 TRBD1 ASRKSQGAGQETQY
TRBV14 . ASSQARGRPQH
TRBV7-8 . ASSATGSPAVLT
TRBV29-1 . SAGDNFGGNEQY
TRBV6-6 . ASSYSTVHEQY
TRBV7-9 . ASSLVSRVAAF
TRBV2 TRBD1 ASQGAGLYQETQY
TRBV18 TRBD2 ASSPPGLAGGETQY
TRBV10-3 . AIRDSVRQGNEKLF
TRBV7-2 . ASSPRQLENIQY
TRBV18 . ASSFDGDQPQH